Listed below are T cell receptor beta chains from one sample, sequenced in a study of blood T cell repertoires in COVID-19. The repertoire was sequenced with immunoSEQ multiplex PCR; TCRdb's copy has only in-frame clones and lacks some. Among 250,000 to 350,000 clones, roughly 91% were seen once, and the ten largest hold under 2.5%. Sequenced material: PBMCs or T cells enriched from blood (not recorded which). These receptors were collected from a woman aged 60-75 years in a cohort exposed to, infected with or recovered from COVID-19 (not recorded which). The CDR3 runs from the conserved cysteine through the conserved F or W. Each record gives: J gene, V gene, D gene, clone size, CDR3 protein, CDR3 DNA. D genes are given only for firm matches. Only some rows state a clone size, as once, few, many or a class for expanded clones.

TRBJ1-6,TRBV11-1,TRBD1,.,CASSAGTGTYSPLHF,TGTGCCAGCAGCGCCGGGACAGGGACATATTCACCCCTCCACTTT
TRBJ2-5,TRBV5-1,.,.,CASSLQGGQETQYF,TGCGCCAGCAGCTTACAGGGTGGTCAAGAGACCCAGTACTTC
TRBJ1-6,TRBV6-2/TRBV6-3,TRBD1,.,CASSPTGGAYNSPLHF,TGTGCCAGCAGCCCTACAGGGGGAGCCTATAATTCACCCCTCCACTTT
TRBJ1-2,TRBV6-5,.,.,CASILGQINYGYTF,TGTGCCAGCATTTTAGGACAGATAAACTATGGCTACACCTTC
TRBJ2-1,TRBV7-3,.,.,CASSVQVLSSYNEQFF,TGTGCCAGCAGCGTACAGGTTCTGAGCTCCTACAATGAGCAGTTCTTC
TRBJ2-2,TRBV28,TRBD2,.,CASSFFRREDTGELFF,TGTGCCAGCAGTTTCTTTAGGCGGGAGGACACCGGGGAGCTGTTTTTT
TRBJ1-2,TRBV11-2,.,.,CASSLAVQETNYGYTF,TGTGCCAGCAGCTTAGCGGTACAGGAGACTAACTATGGCTACACCTTC
TRBJ2-3,TRBV29-1,.,.,CSVEGTVLTDTQYF,TGCAGCGTTGAAGGGACAGTCCTCACAGATACGCAGTATTTT
TRBJ1-1,TRBV19,.,.,CASTLGVTEAFF,TGTGCCAGTACCCTAGGGGTCACTGAAGCTTTCTTT
TRBJ2-2,TRBV27,TRBD1,.,CASSPGDRYTGELFF,TGTGCCAGCAGTCCGGGGGACAGGTACACCGGGGAGCTGTTTTTT
TRBJ2-7,TRBV7-9,.,.,CASSSDRPLNSF,TGTGCCAGCAGCTCAGACAGGCCTCTAAATTCCTTC
TRBJ1-5,TRBV5-6,.,.,CASSLYGAGSLSNQPQHF,TGTGCCAGCAGCTTATACGGCGCGGGAAGCTTGAGCAATCAGCCCCAGCATTTT
TRBJ2-1,TRBV28,TRBD1,once,CASSLSSGGAHNEQFF,TGTGCCAGCAGTTTGTCATCAGGGGGCGCCCACAATGAGCAGTTCTTC
TRBJ2-7,TRBV6-5,TRBD2,.,CASSSAGGAYEQYF,TGTGCCAGCAGTTCCGCGGGAGGCGCCTACGAGCAGTACTTC
TRBJ1-2,TRBV6-2/TRBV6-3,TRBD1,.,CASSLDREYGYTF,TGTGCCAGCAGCCTGGACAGGGAGTATGGCTACACCTTC
TRBJ1-6,TRBV2,.,.,CASSIRGQENNSPLHF,TGTGCCAGCAGTATTCGGGGTCAGGAGAATAATTCACCCCTCCACTTT
TRBJ2-7,TRBV5-5,.,.,CASSLGGGTIDEQYF,TGTGCCAGCAGCTTGGGAGGGGGAACAATCGACGAGCAGTACTTC
TRBJ2-3,TRBV7-2,TRBD1,.,CASSAGGTGGSTDTQYF,TGTGCCAGCAGCGCAGGAGGGACAGGGGGGAGCACAGATACGCAGTATTTT
TRBJ2-7,TRBV7-9,TRBD1,.,CASSLGYQGAREQYF,TGTGCCAGCAGCTTAGGTTATCAGGGGGCTAGGGAGCAGTACTTC
TRBJ2-7,TRBV30,TRBD1,.,CAWSPTGGEQYF,TGTGCCTGGAGTCCCACAGGGGGCGAGCAGTACTTC
TRBJ2-5,TRBV6-5,TRBD1,.,CASEGTGVGETQYF,TGTGCCAGCGAGGGAACAGGGGTAGGAGAGACCCAGTACTTC
TRBJ1-3,TRBV5-1,.,few,CASSPQAQGTGNTIYF,TGCGCCAGCAGCCCACAAGCGCAGGGGACTGGAAACACCATATATTTT
TRBJ2-2,TRBV13,.,.,CASSLGGVAAGELFF,TGTGCCAGCAGCTTAGGCGGAGTAGCGGCCGGGGAGCTGTTTTTT
TRBJ2-3,TRBV9,.,.,CASSVETGRDTDTQYF,TGTGCCAGCAGCGTAGAAACAGGGAGAGACACAGATACGCAGTATTTT